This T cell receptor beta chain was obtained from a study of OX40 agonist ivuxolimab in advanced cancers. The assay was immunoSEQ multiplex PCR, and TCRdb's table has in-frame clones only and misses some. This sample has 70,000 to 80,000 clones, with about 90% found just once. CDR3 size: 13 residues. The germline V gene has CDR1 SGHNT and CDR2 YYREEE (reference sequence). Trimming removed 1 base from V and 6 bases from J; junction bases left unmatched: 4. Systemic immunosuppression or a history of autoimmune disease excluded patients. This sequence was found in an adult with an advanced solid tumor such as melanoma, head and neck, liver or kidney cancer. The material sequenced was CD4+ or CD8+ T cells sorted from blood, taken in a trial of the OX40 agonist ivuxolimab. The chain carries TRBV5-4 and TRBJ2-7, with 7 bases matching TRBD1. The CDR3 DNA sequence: TGTGCCAGCAGCTTGAAGGGGGCACGCGAGCAGTACTTC. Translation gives CASSLKGAREQYF.